This T cell receptor beta chain was identified during a study of blood T cell repertoires in COVID-19. Whole-study context: The United States, Italy and Spain were the sources of the acute and convalescent COVID-19 samples. The analysed material was cDNA or gDNA that came from T cells, B-cell-depleted T cells, or PBMCs.

Per the original data handling: Using reference gene primer amplification, nucleated cell counts were estimated. Generated by immunoSEQ multiplex PCR, the TCRdb table keeps only in-frame clones and is missing some. V and J calls and clone size are copied from that table; D and trimming were computed from the DNA. The table includes more than 150,000 clones, around 87% detected once. Germline V gives CDR1 SNHLY, CDR2 FYNNEI. Trimming left V 11 bases short and J 0 bases short, with 13 bases between. CDR3 length: 13 residues. The sequenced sample was peripheral blood. The sequence was obtained from a woman aged 18-29 years who had recovered from COVID-19. This chain links TRBV2 with TRBJ1-1; D unresolved. The CDR3 DNA sequence: TGTGCCGGTTCAAGGCAGGTGAACACTGAAGCTTTCTTT. Residues: CAGSRQVNTEAFF. The full variable domain, in which reference TRBV2 and TRBJ1-1 provide the parts outside the CDR3, is EPEVTQTPSHQVTQMGQEVILRCVPISNHLYFYWYRQILGQKVEFLVSFYNNEISEKSEIFDDQFSVERPDGSNFTLKIRSTKLEDSAMYFCAGSRQVNTEAFFGQGTRLTVV.